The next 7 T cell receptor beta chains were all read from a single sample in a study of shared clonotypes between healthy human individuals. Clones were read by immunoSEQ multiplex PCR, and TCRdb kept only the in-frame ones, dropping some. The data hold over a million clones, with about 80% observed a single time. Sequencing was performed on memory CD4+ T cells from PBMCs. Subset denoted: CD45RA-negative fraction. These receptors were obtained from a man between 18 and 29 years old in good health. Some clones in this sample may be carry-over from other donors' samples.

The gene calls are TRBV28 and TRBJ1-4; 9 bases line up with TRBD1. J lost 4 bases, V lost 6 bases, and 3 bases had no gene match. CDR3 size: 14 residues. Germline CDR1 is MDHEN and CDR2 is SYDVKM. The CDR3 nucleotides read TGTGCCAGCAGCAGGACAGGGGATAATGAAAAACTGTTTTTT. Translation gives CASSRTGDNEKLFF.

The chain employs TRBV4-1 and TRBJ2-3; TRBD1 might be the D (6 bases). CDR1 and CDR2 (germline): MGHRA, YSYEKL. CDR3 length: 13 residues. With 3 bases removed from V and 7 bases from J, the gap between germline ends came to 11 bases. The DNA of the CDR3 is TGCGCCAGCAGCCAGGGGGCAAGTAATACGCAGTATTTT. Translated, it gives CASSQGASNTQYF.

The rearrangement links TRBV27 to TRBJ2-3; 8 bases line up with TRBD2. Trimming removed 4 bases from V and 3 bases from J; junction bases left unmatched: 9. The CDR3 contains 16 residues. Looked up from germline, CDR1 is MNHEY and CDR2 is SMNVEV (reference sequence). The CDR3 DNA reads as TGTGCCAGCAGTTATCGGGGGGGGGCCCTTACAGATACGCAGTATTTT. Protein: CASSYRGGALTDTQYF.

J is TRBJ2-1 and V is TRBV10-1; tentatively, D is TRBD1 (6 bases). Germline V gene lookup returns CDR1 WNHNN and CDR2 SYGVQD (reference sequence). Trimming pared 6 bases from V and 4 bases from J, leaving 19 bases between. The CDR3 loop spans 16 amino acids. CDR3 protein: CASRSGTPTGYNEQFF. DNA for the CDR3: TGCGCCAGCAGATCCGGGACACCGACGGGTTACAATGAGCAGTTCTTC.

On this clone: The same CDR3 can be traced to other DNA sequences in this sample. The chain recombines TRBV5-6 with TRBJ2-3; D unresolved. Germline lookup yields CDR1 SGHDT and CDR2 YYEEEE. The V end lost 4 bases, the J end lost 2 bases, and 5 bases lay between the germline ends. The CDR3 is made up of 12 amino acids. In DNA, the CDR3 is TGTGCCAGCAGCCCATCCACAGATACGCAGTATTTT. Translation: CASSPSTDTQYF. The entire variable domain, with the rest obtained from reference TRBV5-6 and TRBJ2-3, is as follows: DAGVTQSPTHLIKTRGQQVTLRCSPKSGHDTVSWYQQALGQGPQFIFQYYEEEERQRGNFPDRFSGHQFPNYSSELNVNALLLGDSALYLCASSPSTDTQYFGPGTRLTVL.

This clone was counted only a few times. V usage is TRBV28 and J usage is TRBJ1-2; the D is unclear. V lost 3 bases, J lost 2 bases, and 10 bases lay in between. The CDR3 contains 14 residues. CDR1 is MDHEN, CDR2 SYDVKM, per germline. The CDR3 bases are TGTGCCAGCAGTTTGGGCGGAAAAAACTATGGCTACACCTTC. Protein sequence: CASSLGGKNYGYTF.

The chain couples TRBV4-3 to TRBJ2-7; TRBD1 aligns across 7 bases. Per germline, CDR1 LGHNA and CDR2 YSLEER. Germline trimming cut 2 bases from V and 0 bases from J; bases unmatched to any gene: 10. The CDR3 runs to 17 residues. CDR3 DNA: TGCGCCAGCAGCCAACTGGTTGTGACAGGGAGCTCCTACGAGCAGTACTTC. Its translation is CASSQLVVTGSSYEQYF.